The TCR beta chain described here comes from a study of graft-versus-host responses after intestinal transplantation. As for the study in general: Every transplant recipient was induced with anti-thymocyte globulin, then maintained on tacrolimus and steroids for around 3 years. Study-level points and caveats: Circulating GvH clone levels at their peak were associated with HvG declines (early post-transplant). Allografts of patients with graft-donor T cell macrochimerism showed high graft-versus-host to host-versus-graft clone ratios.

The CDR3 contains 15 residues. Looked up from germline, CDR1 is SGHNT and CDR2 is YYREEE (reference sequence). The ends were cut back, 0 bases at V and 0 bases at J, with 9 bases in the middle. This clone was observed a few times. What it binds is not known. TCRdb's copy holds only in-frame clones and misses some; the assay was immunoSEQ multiplex PCR. The table has 25,000 to 35,000 clones, roughly 87% seen once. Sample: PBMCs, taken approximately 460 days after intestinal transplantation. The receptor comes from a human patient who received an intestinal transplant, so some T cells may come from the graft donor. J is TRBJ1-2 and V is TRBV5-4; D is possibly TRBD1 (5 bases). CDR3 loop: CASSLGGTSNYGYTF. DNA for the CDR3: TGTGCCAGCAGCTTGGGAGGGACCTCTAACTATGGCTACACCTTC.